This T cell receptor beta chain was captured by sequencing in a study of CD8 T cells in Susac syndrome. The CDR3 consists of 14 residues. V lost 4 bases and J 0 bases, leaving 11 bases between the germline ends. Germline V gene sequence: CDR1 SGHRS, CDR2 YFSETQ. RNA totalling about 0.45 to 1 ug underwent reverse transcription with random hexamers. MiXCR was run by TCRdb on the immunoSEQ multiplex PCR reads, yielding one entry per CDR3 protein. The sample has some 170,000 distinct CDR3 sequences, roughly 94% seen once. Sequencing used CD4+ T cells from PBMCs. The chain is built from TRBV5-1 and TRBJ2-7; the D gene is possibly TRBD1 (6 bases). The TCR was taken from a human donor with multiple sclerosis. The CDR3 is CASSGDIYSYEQYF. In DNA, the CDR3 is TGCGCCAGCAGCGGGGACATCTACTCCTACGAGCAGTACTTC.